One and the same sample provided the 5 T cell receptor beta chains below, sequenced in a study of cytomegalovirus exposure and HLA in healthy donors. With 60 Vbeta and 13 Jbeta primers, the PCR was carried out. Generated by immunoSEQ multiplex PCR, the TCRdb table keeps only in-frame clones and is missing some. The table shows just under 95,000 clones, with 77% occurring only once. Sequencing input: PBMCs. Every receptor here comes from a man in his forties or fifties in good health and CMV-seropositive.

V is TRBV9 and J is TRBJ2-7, with D possibly being TRBD1 (5 bases). V lost 0 bases and J 2 bases, leaving 12 bases between the germline ends. From germline, CDR1 is SGDLS and CDR2 YYNGEE. This CDR3 contains 15 residues. The CDR3 spells CASSVAPGSAYEQYF. Here the CDR3 DNA reads TGTGCCAGCAGCGTAGCTCCAGGGTCGGCCTACGAGCAGTACTTC.

The chain couples TRBV7-9 to TRBJ2-3, with D possibly matching TRBD2 (5 bases). This CDR3 is built from 14 residues. CDR1 and CDR2 from the germline V gene are SEHNR and FQNEAQ (reference sequence). Trimming pared 5 bases from V and 3 bases from J, leaving 12 bases between. CDR3 DNA sequence: TGTGCCAGCAGCCTGGGAGCTTCGACAGATACGCAGTATTTT. This translates into CASSLGASTDTQYF. Drawing the rest from reference TRBV7-9 and TRBJ2-3, the complete variable domain is DTGVSQNPRHKITKRGQNVTFRCDPISEHNRLYWYRQTLGQGPEFLTYFQNEAQLEKSRLLSDRFSAERPKGSFSTLEIQRTEQGDSAMYLCASSLGASTDTQYFGPGTRLTVL.

This rearrangement joins TRBV11-2 to TRBJ1-2; D perhaps matches TRBD1 (5 bases). From germline, CDR1 is SGHAT and CDR2 FQNNGV. The length of the CDR3 is 15 residues. V was cut by 5 bases and J by 6 bases, with 19 bases left in between. The CDR3 DNA reads as TGTGCCAGCAGCGCTGGATCCGGAAGACAGAATGGCTACACCTTC. It encodes CASSAGSGRQNGYTF. Full variable domain (remainder filled in from reference TRBV11-2 and TRBJ1-2): EAGVAQSPRYKIIEKRQSVAFWCNPISGHATLYWYQQILGQGPKLLIQFQNNGVVDDSQLPKDRFSAERLKGVDSTLKIQPAKLEDSAVYLCASSAGSGRQNGYTFGSGTRLTVV.

The J gene is TRBJ2-5, the V gene TRBV4-1; TRBD2 aligns across 13 bases. The V gene end was trimmed by 1 base and the J gene end by 6 bases; junction bases not matched to a gene: 20. Germline assignment: CDR1 MGHRA and CDR2 YSYEKL. This CDR3 comprises 21 residues. The CDR3 loop reads CASSQAPPLAGGLLDLKTQYF. CDR3 DNA: TGCGCCAGCAGCCAAGCCCCCCCACTAGCGGGGGGGTTGCTGGATTTGAAGACCCAGTACTTC.

The rearrangement links TRBV7-9 to TRBJ2-5, with D maybe TRBD1 (5 bases). Germline CDR1 is SEHNR and CDR2 is FQNEAQ (reference sequence). CDR3 length: 14 amino acids. V dropped 1 base and J dropped 3 bases, with 9 bases sitting between them. CDR3 nucleotides: TGTGCCAGCAGCTTAGAACCAGGGAAAGAGACCCAGTACTTC. Its translation is CASSLEPGKETQYF.